The clone carrying this T cell receptor beta chain was seen ten or more times. No antigen is known for it. The CDR3 is made up of 16 amino acids. V gave up 7 bases and J gave up 0 bases; unmatched junction bases: 7. Per germline, CDR1 SQVTM and CDR2 ANQGSEA. Time point denoted: sample taken at primary tumor resection. A total of more than 65 untreated early-stage non-small cell lung cancer patients served as donors. This entry belongs to a study of spatial heterogeneity in lung cancer. For the study at large: From matched bulk RNA-seq came a T cell module score, which showed a strong correlation with TCR transcript counts in tumor regions. As counted in raw reads, each unique TCR and UMI combination appeared more than ten times on average.

Findings and limits, study-wide: Counts of expanded alpha and beta TCRs within tumors tracked the tumor nonsynonymous mutation count.

Unique molecular identifiers, one per molecule, were present on every TCR cDNA molecule. TCRdb passed the 5' RACE reads through MiXCR, listing each CDR3 protein once. Here the sample spans about 23,000 distinct CDR3 sequences, around 5% being singletons. The sample here was lung tumor tissue, taken at surgery. The sequence was obtained from a male donor with early-stage non-small cell lung cancer. V gene TRBV29-1 combines with J gene TRBJ2-3; 13 bases agree with TRBD2. Here the CDR3 DNA reads TGCAGCGCCCCCGGGACTAGCGGGGTGAGCACAGATACGCAGTATTTT. It specifies CSAPGTSGVSTDTQYF.